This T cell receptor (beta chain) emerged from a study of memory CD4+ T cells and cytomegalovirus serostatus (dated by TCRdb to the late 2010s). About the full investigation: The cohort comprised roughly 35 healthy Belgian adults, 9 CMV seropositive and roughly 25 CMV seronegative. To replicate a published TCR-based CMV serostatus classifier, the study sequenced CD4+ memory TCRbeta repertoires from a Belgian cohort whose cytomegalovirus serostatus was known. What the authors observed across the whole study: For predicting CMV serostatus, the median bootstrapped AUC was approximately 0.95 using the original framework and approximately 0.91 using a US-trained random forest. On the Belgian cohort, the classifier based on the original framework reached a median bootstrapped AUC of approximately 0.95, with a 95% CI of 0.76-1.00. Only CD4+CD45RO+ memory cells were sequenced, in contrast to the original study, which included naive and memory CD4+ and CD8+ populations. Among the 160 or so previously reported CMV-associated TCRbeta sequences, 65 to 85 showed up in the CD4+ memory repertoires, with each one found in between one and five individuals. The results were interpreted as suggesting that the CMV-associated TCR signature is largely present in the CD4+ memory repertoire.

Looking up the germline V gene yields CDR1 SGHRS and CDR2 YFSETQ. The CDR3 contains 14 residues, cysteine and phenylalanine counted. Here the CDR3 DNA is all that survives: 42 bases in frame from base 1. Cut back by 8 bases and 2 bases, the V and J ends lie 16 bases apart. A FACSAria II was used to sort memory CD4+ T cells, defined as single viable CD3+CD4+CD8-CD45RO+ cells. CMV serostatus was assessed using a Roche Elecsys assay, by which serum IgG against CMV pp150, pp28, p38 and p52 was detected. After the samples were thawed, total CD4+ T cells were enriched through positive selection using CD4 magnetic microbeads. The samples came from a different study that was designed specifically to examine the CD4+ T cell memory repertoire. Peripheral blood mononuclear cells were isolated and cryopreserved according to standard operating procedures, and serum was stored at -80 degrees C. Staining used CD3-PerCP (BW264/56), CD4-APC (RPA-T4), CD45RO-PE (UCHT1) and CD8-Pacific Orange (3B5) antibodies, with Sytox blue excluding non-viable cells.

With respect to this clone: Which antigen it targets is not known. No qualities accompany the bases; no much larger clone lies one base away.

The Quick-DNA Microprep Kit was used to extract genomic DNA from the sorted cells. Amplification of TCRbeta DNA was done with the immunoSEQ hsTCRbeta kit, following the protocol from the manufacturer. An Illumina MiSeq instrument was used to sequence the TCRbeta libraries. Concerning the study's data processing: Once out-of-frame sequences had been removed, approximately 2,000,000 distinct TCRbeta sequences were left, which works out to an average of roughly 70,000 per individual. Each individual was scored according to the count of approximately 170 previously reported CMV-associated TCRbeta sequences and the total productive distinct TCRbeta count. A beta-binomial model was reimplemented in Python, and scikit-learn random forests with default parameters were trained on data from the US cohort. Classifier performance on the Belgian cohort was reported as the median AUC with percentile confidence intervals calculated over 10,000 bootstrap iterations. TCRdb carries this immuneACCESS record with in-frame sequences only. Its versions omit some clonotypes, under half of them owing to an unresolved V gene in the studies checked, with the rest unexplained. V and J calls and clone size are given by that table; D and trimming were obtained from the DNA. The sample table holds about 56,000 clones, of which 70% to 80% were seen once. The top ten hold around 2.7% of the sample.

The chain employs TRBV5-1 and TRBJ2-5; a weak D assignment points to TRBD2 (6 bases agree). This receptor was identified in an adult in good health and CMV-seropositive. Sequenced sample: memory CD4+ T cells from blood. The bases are TGCGCCAGTGAGGAGGGAGGCTTTCAAGAGACCCAGTACTTC. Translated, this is CASEEGGFQETQYF.